This is a list of T cell receptor beta chains from one sample in a study of STAT5B mutations in CD4+ large granular lymphocyte leukemia. Method: immunoSEQ multiplex PCR; TCRdb's copy keeps in-frame clones and lacks some. The table lists 35,000 or so clones, 69% of them singletons, with approximately 2.7% in the top ten. The material sequenced was CD4+ T cells from blood buffy coats. These TCRs come from a human donor in good health. CDR3s leave out the opening cysteine and the closing phenylalanine or tryptophan. The order of the fields is V gene, CDR3 length, J gene, CDR3 protein.

>TRBV27|14|TRBJ2-7
ASSLRRQDTSYEQY
>TRBV29-1|10|TRBJ2-5
SVVRQAETQY
>TRBV19|12|TRBJ2-7
ASTRRGELAGWT
>TRBV5-4|12|TRBJ1-2
ASSSPGQNYGYT
>TRBV6-6|12|TRBJ1-5
ASSYSPSNQPQH
>TRBV5-1|12|TRBJ2-7
ASSLAGQVYEQY
>TRBV9|12|TRBJ2-2
ASREGQGHGELF
>TRBV4-1|13|TRBJ2-2
ASSLGPTDTGELF
>TRBV28|12|TRBJ1-6
ASSRGGWNSPLH
>TRBV19|12|TRBJ1-5
ASSTVWGNQPQH
>TRBV14|14|TRBJ1-1
ASSQAGGGEDTEAF